Listed here are 26 T cell receptor beta chains from one sample, sequenced in a study of blood T cells in healthy people across ages. Then a second PCR, running roughly 7 to 11 cycles, was carried out with a sample-barcoded 5' primer and a J-beta primer mix. TCRdb redid the calling of the 5' RACE reads with MiXCR, one entry per CDR3 protein. The sample gives fewer than 950,000 distinct CDR3 sequences, about 53% of which show up once; approximately 41% is in the top ten. Specimen: blood. The receptors originated from a man aged 80 or over in good health.

In its sample, this clonotype was seen a few times. The chain employs TRBV7-9 and TRBJ1-1; D gene ambiguous. The germline V gene has CDR1 SEHNR and CDR2 FQNEAQ (reference sequence). The V gene lost 5 bases and the J gene lost 8 bases, with 12 bases spanning the gap. The CDR3 spans 12 residues. Written as DNA, the CDR3 is TGTGCCAGCAGCACACCTCCCCCCGAAGCTTTCTTT. Its protein product is CASSTPPPEAFF.

V is TRBV6-5 and J is TRBJ2-1; TRBD1 is a possible D gene (7 bases). The CDR3 runs 15 residues. Trimming stripped 4 bases from V and 1 base from J, with 11 bases between. Per germline, CDR1 MNHEY and CDR2 SVGAGI. The CDR3 is CASSSGGLSYNEQFF. CDR3 sequence (DNA): TGTGCCAGCAGTTCAGGGGGGCTTTCCTACAATGAGCAGTTCTTC.

This clonotype was counted once. The gene calls are TRBV2 and TRBJ2-7, with TRBD1 identical over 7 bases. V lost 6 bases to trimming and J lost 1 base; unmatched junction nucleotides: 6. This CDR3 region has 14 residues. Germline lookup yields CDR1 SNHLY and CDR2 FYNNEI. Here the CDR3 reads CASRKGARSYEQYF. DNA for the CDR3: TGTGCCAGCAGAAAGGGGGCGCGGTCCTACGAGCAGTACTTC.

The genes are TRBV29-1 and TRBJ2-7; tentative D call: TRBD2 (6 bases). V gave up 8 bases and J gave up 5 bases, with 19 bases separating them. Per germline, CDR1 SQVTM and CDR2 ANQGSEA. CDR3 length: 13 amino acids. In DNA, the CDR3 is TGCAGCATATCCGTCTCGGGAGTCGACGAGCAGTACTTC. Its protein is CSISVSGVDEQYF.

This clonotype was counted between two and nine times. The chain couples TRBV29-1 to TRBJ1-1, with D possibly matching TRBD1 (6 bases). This CDR3 spans 13 amino acids. From germline, CDR1 is SQVTM and CDR2 ANQGSEA. V shed 4 bases and J shed 0 bases, with 9 bases lying between them. CDR3 protein: CSVGTDLNTEAFF. The CDR3 nucleotides are TGCAGCGTTGGGACAGACCTGAACACTGAAGCTTTCTTT.

The rearrangement joins TRBV6-5 to TRBJ2-1; the D is unclear. V gave up 2 bases and J gave up 10 bases, with 15 bases separating them. Germline CDR1 MNHEY, CDR2 SVGAGI. This CDR3 is 14 amino acids long. The CDR3 nucleotides are TGTGCCAGCAGTTACGGGCACCAGGCCGGCGAGCAGTTCTTC. Translation gives CASSYGHQAGEQFF.

This clonotype was seen a handful of times. The chain combines TRBV6-5 with TRBJ2-1; 7 positions agree with TRBD2. Trimming removed 3 bases from V and 0 bases from J; junction bases left unmatched: 8. The CDR3 length is 17 residues. Germline V lookup: CDR1 MNHEY, CDR2 SVGAGI. CDR3 in DNA: TGTGCCAGCAGTTATTACGGGAGGCCCGGCTCCTACAATGAGCAGTTCTTC. This encodes CASSYYGRPGSYNEQFF.

The chain combines TRBV3-1 with TRBJ1-2; weak D call: TRBD1 (5 bases). From germline, CDR1 is LGHDT and CDR2 YNNKEL (reference sequence). The CDR3 runs 14 residues. Between the trimmed V and J ends, which lost 4 bases and 7 bases, there was a span of 16 bases. The CDR3 coding sequence is TGTGCCAGCAGCCCCGGGGCGGAGCGTCTTGGCTACACCTTC. Translating gives CASSPGAERLGYTF.

J is TRBJ2-2 and V is TRBV29-1, with D unclear. V was shortened by 3 bases and J by 4 bases, with 9 bases between the two germline ends. Looked up from germline, CDR1 is SQVTM and CDR2 is ANQGSEA. The CDR3 covers 13 residues. The CDR3 here is CSVDAMGTGELFF. In DNA form, the CDR3 reads TGCAGCGTTGATGCAATGGGCACCGGGGAGCTGTTTTTT.

This clonotype has more than one count but fewer than ten. The V call is TRBV5-6, the J call TRBJ2-3; D might be TRBD1 (5 bases). CDR3 size: 16 residues. Germline lookup yields CDR1 SGHDT and CDR2 YYEEEE. The V gene lost 1 base and the J gene lost 0 bases, with 12 bases spanning the gap. The DNA of the CDR3 is TGTGCCAGCAGCTTGCGTACAGGAATTAGCACAGATACGCAGTATTTT. Translated, it gives CASSLRTGISTDTQYF.

Only a few counts were recorded for this clonotype. The rearrangement links TRBV20-1 to TRBJ2-1; 13 bases are a match to TRBD2. V dropped 5 bases and J dropped 5; count of bases not matched to a gene: 3. The CDR3 is 14 residues long. Germline CDR1 DFQATT, CDR2 SNEGSKA (reference sequence). The CDR3 DNA is TGCAGTGCTGGGACTAGCGGGAAGGACAATGAGCAGTTCTTC. Amino acid sequence: CSAGTSGKDNEQFF.

The chain employs TRBV20-1 and TRBJ2-1, with TRBD1 as a possible D gene (6 bases). The CDR3 totals 14 residues. The germline gives CDR1 DFQATT, CDR2 SNEGSKA (reference sequence). Trimming cost V 2 bases and J 10 bases, with 18 bases left between them. DNA of the CDR3: TGCAGTGCTAGATCTCGCCCGGGACACGGAGAGCAGTTCTTC. Translated, it gives CSARSRPGHGEQFF.

The sample holds many counts of this clonotype. This rearrangement joins TRBV11-3 to TRBJ2-1; 7 bases map to TRBD2. Germline V gene sequence: CDR1 SGHNT, CDR2 YENEEA. The CDR3 spans 13 residues. V was clipped by 5 bases and J by 6 bases; unmatched bases: 4. CDR3 residues: CASSLSSGNEQFF. The DNA of the CDR3 is TGTGCCAGCAGCCTATCTAGCGGCAATGAGCAGTTCTTC.

A word on this clonotype: The junction shows a germline mismatch at one end, possibly a read error. The chain recombines TRBV5-6 with TRBJ2-7; TRBD2 agrees at 9 bases. Germline loops: CDR1 SGHDT, CDR2 YYEEEE. The CDR3 length is 18 residues. The CDR3 nucleotides read TGTGCCAGCAGCTTGGCCGGTGGAGCTAGCGGGAAATTGTACGGGCAGTACTTC. Encoded protein: CASSLAGGASGKLYGQYF. Together with reference TRBV5-6 and TRBJ2-7, the CDR3 gives the full variable domain: DAGVTQSPTHLIKTRGQQVTLRCSPKSGHDTVSWYQQALGQGPQFIFQYYEEEERQRGNFPDRFSGHQFPNYSSELNVNALLLGDSALYLCASSLAGGASGKLYGQYFGPGTRLTVT.

The V gene is TRBV5-1, the J gene TRBJ1-1, with TRBD1 identical over 10 bases. Trimming removed 4 bases from V and 5 bases from J; junction bases left unmatched: 8. The CDR3 extends over 15 amino acids. Germline V lookup: CDR1 SGHRS, CDR2 YFSETQ. CDR3 loop: CASSVPGTGVTEAFF. CDR3 DNA: TGCGCCAGCAGCGTTCCCGGGACAGGGGTGACTGAAGCTTTCTTT.

This chain uses TRBV20-1 with TRBJ2-2; perhaps TRBD2 as D (5 bases). The CDR3 totals 12 residues. V lost 3 bases and J lost 4, with 6 bases in between. CDR1 DFQATT and CDR2 SNEGSKA come from the germline V gene (reference sequence). CDR3 region: CSASRGTGELFF. Written as DNA, the CDR3 is TGCAGTGCTAGCCGGGGCACCGGGGAGCTGTTTTTT.

This chain links TRBV29-1 with TRBJ2-7, with D uncertain. CDR1 is SQVTM and CDR2 is ANQGSEA in the germline V gene. The CDR3 has 11 residues. The CDR3 is CKERGSYEQYF. In nucleotides, the CDR3 is TGCAAGGAACGAGGATCCTACGAGCAGTACTTC.

The rearrangement joins TRBV9 to TRBJ2-5; D not resolved. The J call may be faulty, since TRBJ2-7 better matches the DNA end. The CDR3 extends over 15 amino acids. CDR1 and CDR2 from the germline V gene are SGDLS and YYNGEE. CDR3 in amino acids: CASSADVSWIYEQYF. The DNA of the CDR3 is TGTGCCAGCAGCGCGGACGTTTCCTGGATCTACGAGCAGTACTTC.

This chain links TRBV5-6 with TRBJ1-1; D is undetermined. The V gene's germline CDR1 is SGHDT and CDR2 YYEEEE. The CDR3 is 14 amino acids. V lost 4 bases and J 0 bases, leaving 10 bases between the germline ends. The CDR3 loop is CASSNRRVNTEAFF. CDR3 nucleotides: TGTGCCAGCAGCAATAGGAGGGTGAACACTGAAGCTTTCTTT.

This clonotype was observed a handful of times. The rearrangement joins TRBV4-1 to TRBJ2-4; 9 bases line up with TRBD2. The end of the DNA aligns better with TRBJ2-7, so the J call may be wrong. Germline V gives CDR1 MGHRA, CDR2 YSYEKL. CDR3 length: 18 amino acids. The CDR3 loop is CASSQEVDAGGSPDEQYF. The DNA for the CDR3 is TGCGCCAGCAGCCAAGAAGTGGACGCGGGAGGGTCACCAGACGAGCAGTACTTC.

This chain joins TRBV12-3 or TRBV12-4 and TRBJ2-1, with 8 bases fitting TRBD2. The J segment lost 6 bases and the V segment lost 7 bases, leaving 5 bases of the junction unmatched. CDR3 length equals 13 residues. The CDR3 loop is CASTLGTSNEQFF. The DNA of the CDR3 is TGTGCCAGCACCCTAGGGACTAGCAATGAGCAGTTCTTC.

The rearrangement uses TRBV7-9 and TRBJ2-4; the D gene could be TRBD1 or TRBD2 (5 bases each). From germline, CDR1 is SEHNR and CDR2 FQNEAQ (reference sequence). Deletions cut 5 bases from V and 13 bases from J, with 24 bases between. This CDR3 region has 15 residues. CDR3 DNA sequence: TGTGCCAGCAGCCAAACCATGGGGGTCCGTGTCCTACAGTACTTC. Translation gives CASSQTMGVRVLQYF.

The chain has TRBV7-9 and TRBJ1-2; D not resolved. Trimming took off 3 bases at V and 7 bases at J, with 9 bases between the two ends. This CDR3 has 12 residues. From germline, CDR1 is SEHNR and CDR2 FQNEAQ (reference sequence). The CDR3 DNA reads TGTGCCAGCAGCTTGTCAGCCCCTGGCTACACCTTC. Encoded protein: CASSLSAPGYTF.

With regard to this clonotype: Possible read error: a much larger clone is one base away. This sequence joins TRBV27 and TRBJ2-1; D tentatively reads TRBD1 or TRBD2 (5 bases each). Trimming shortened V by 4 bases and J by 13 bases, and 17 bases separated the two germline ends. The CDR3 contains 13 residues. Germline-derived CDR1 and CDR2 are MNHEY and SMNVEV (reference sequence). The chain's CDR3 is CASSSGTQETQFF. The CDR3 coding sequence is TGTGCCAGCAGTTCCGGGACGCAAGAGACCCAGTTCTTC.

The V gene is TRBV19, the J gene TRBJ1-1; tentative D call: TRBD1 (5 bases). V lost 10 bases, J lost 2 bases, and 11 bases lay in between. CDR3 length: 12 residues. Germline CDR1 is LNHDA and CDR2 is SQIVND (reference sequence). The CDR3 reads CAIKGYNTEAFF. In DNA, the CDR3 is TGTGCCATCAAGGGGTATAACACTGAAGCTTTCTTT. Filled out from reference TRBV19 and TRBJ1-1, the complete variable domain reads DGGITQSPKYLFRKEGQNVTLSCEQNLNHDAMYWYRQDPGQGLRLIYYSQIVNDFQKGDIAEGYSVSREKKESFPLTVTSAQKNPTAFYLCAIKGYNTEAFFGQGTRLTVV.

This clonotype was seen more than once but under ten times. The CDR3 region is CSVVRWGTSGYEQYF. The CDR3 DNA reads TGCAGCGTTGTTAGGTGGGGTACCTCCGGCTACGAGCAGTACTTC. The rearrangement uses TRBV29-1 and TRBJ2-7; D is unclear. Trimming removed 4 bases at V and 3 bases at J, with 19 bases between. The CDR3 has 15 amino acids. CDR1 and CDR2 from the germline V gene are SQVTM and ANQGSEA.